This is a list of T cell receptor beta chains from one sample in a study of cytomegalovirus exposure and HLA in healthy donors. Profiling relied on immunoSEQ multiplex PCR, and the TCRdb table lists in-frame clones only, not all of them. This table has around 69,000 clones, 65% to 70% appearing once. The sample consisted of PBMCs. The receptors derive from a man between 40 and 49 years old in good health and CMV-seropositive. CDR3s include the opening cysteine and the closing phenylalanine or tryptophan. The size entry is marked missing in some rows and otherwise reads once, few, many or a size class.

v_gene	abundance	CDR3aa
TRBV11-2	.	CASSLVGGGVANYGYTF
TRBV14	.	CASSQESTFYNEQFF
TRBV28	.	CASSSPLNTEAFF
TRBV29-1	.	CSVRTSGGESSYNEQFF
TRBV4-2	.	CASSQGAGQGADTQYF
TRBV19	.	CASSIGGTSGTYEQYF
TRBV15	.	CATSRDPGSGYEQYF
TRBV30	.	CAWNRDRGDEQFF
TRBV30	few	CASWAVATNEKLFF
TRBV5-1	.	CASSLITGAGNTEAFF
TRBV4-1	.	CASSQERGQGVGEKLFF
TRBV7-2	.	CASSFLAGSGRSTEAFF
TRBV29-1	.	CSSAEGGTDTQYF
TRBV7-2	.	CASSYQGYGYTF
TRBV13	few	CASSLRQGGHEQYF
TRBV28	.	CASSLGQGINRLAGVDTQYF
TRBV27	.	CASSRPGFNTEAFF
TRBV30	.	CAWSVHLAAGEQYF
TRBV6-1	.	CASSELTGVYF
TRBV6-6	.	CASSYLGGANGYTF
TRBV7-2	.	CASSPYREANYGYTF
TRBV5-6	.	CASSFAGAAIAQHF
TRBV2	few	CASEGTFSYEQYF
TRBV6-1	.	CASSEARDRFTDTQYF
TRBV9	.	CASSVGTGANQPQHF
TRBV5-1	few	CASSLVVAGSVDEQYF
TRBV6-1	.	CASSVSRRYTEAFF
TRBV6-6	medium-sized	CASSYGGRETQYF
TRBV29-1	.	CSAIPGRGEKLFF
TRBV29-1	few	CSTQPGTENTEAFF
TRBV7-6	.	CASSLAGSSGSYNEQFF
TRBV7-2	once	CASSLRSDRATLGNEQFF
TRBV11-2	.	CASRPDRGNYNEQFF
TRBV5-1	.	CASSSVNLAGSSYNEQFF
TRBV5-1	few	CASSLGGASDQPQHF
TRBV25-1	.	CASSEDVGGQGGETQYF
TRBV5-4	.	CASSRDDQPQHF
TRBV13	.	CASSKGTGVPYGYTF
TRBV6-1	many	CASSVGGGYEAFF
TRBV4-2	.	CASSQGDGGNTEAFF
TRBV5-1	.	CVSSLRGMVSDTQYF
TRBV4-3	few	CASSPQDRRAEAFF
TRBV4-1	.	CASSQVSGNSYEQYF
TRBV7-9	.	CASSTEKGQVNSPLHF
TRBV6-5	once	CASSFGGLRTDTQYF
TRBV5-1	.	CASSFGQANEKLFF